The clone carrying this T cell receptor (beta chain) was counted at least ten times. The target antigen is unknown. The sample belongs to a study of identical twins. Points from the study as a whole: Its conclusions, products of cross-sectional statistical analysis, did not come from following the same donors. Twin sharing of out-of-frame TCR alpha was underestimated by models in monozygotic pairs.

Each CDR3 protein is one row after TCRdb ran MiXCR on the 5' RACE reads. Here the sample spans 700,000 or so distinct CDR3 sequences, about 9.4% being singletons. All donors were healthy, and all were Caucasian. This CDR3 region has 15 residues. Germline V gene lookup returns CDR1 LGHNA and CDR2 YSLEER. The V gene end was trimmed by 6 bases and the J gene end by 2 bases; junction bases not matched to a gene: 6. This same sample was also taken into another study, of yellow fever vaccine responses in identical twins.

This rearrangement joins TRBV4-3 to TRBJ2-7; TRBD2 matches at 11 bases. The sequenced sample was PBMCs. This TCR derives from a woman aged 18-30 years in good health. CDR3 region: CASSRSGRDAYEQYF. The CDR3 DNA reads TGCGCCAGCAGTCGTAGCGGGAGGGATGCCTACGAGCAGTACTTC.